A single sample is the source of the 21 T cell receptor beta chains below, sequenced in a study of radiation and T cells in renal cell carcinoma. Time point described: blood 2 weeks post-SBRT. Treatment denoted: 15 Gy SBRT to primary tumor, nephrectomy 4 weeks later. Sequencing was performed with immunoSEQ multiplex PCR; in TCRdb, only in-frame clones are kept and a portion is missing. The sample lists some 76,000 clones; about four fifths were seen once. Sequencing was performed on blood, taken from a patient whose treatment included radiotherapy and nephrectomy. These receptors originate from a man aged 55 to 70 with renal cell carcinoma.

V and J are TRBV4-1 and TRBJ2-7, with 12 nucleotides matching TRBD2. This CDR3 region has 15 residues. V lost 6 bases, J lost 7 bases, and 10 bases stayed unmatched. From germline, CDR1 is MGHRA and CDR2 YSYEKL. The CDR3 bases are TGCGCCAGCAGTGATCGACTAGCGGGAGTTTTTGAGCAGTACTTC. This gives the protein CASSDRLAGVFEQYF.

On this clone: Compared with germline, one end of the junction differs, possibly owing to a read error. The chain uses TRBV5-1 and TRBJ2-3, with D unresolved. This CDR3 contains 14 residues. Per germline, CDR1 SGHRS and CDR2 YFSETQ. The CDR3 spells CASSLGHSTDTQYF. CDR3 DNA: TGCGCCAGCAGCCTAGGGCACAGCACGGATACGCAGTATTTT.

This chain uses TRBV5-1 with TRBJ2-5; 14 nucleotides match TRBD2. The CDR3 totals 16 residues. The germline V gene has CDR1 SGHRS and CDR2 YFSETQ. V shed 3 bases and J 2 bases; nucleotides not matched to a gene: 3. CDR3 coding DNA: TGCGCCAGCAGCTCACGACTAGCGGGAGGGCAAGAGACCCAGTACTTC. Its translation: CASSSRLAGGQETQYF.

The chain joins TRBV20-1 to TRBJ1-1; possible D gene TRBD1, 5 bases. This CDR3 region has 11 residues. Germline CDR1 reads DFQATT; CDR2 reads SNEGSKA (reference sequence). Trimming shortened V by 5 bases and J by 3 bases, and 7 bases separated the two germline ends. This chain's CDR3 is CSAGGDTEAFF. The CDR3 DNA sequence: TGCAGTGCTGGGGGGGACACTGAAGCTTTCTTT.

Here the CDR3 DNA reads TGCAGCGTTGAAGATAGCGGGAGGGCCAAAAACATTCAGTACTTC. It translates to CSVEDSGRAKNIQYF. J is TRBJ2-4 and V is TRBV29-1, with 10 bases matching TRBD2. The CDR3 is 15 residues long. Germline CDR1 and CDR2: SQVTM and ANQGSEA. J gave up 1 base and V 0 bases, and 0 bases lay outside the gene matches.

This clone is judged medium-sized. The J gene is TRBJ2-7, the V gene TRBV25-1; 8 bases align to TRBD1. The germline gives CDR1 MGHDK, CDR2 SYGVNS. The CDR3 loop spans 16 amino acids. Trimming took 5 bases from V and 4 from J; bases not matched to a gene: 13. The CDR3 coding sequence is TGTGCCAGCAGTTACACCGGACAGGGCACTTCGTACGAGCAGTACTTC. It is translated as CASSYTGQGTSYEQYF.

The rearrangement links TRBV25-1 to TRBJ2-7; unclear D gene. The CDR3 is 14 amino acids. Trimming removed 1 base at V and 2 bases at J, with 9 bases between. CDR1 MGHDK and CDR2 SYGVNS come from the germline V gene. CDR3 region: CASSELEPPYEQYF. The CDR3 coding sequence is TGTGCCAGCAGTGAATTGGAGCCGCCCTACGAGCAGTACTTC.

The V gene is TRBV19, the J gene TRBJ1-5; 10 bases agree with TRBD1. Germline lookup yields CDR1 LNHDA and CDR2 SQIVND (reference sequence). The CDR3 runs to 14 residues. With V trimmed by 6 bases and J by 7 bases, 6 bases remained unmatched. For the CDR3, the DNA is TGTGCCAGTAGCTCCGGGACAGGGGAACAGCCCCAGCATTTT. Residues: CASSSGTGEQPQHF.

This clone was found a few times. The rearrangement links TRBV4-3 to TRBJ1-5; D ambiguous. In germline, CDR1 is LGHNA, CDR2 YSLEER. The CDR3 contains 15 residues. The V end was cut by 1 base, the J end by 2 bases, with 9 bases between. The CDR3 DNA sequence: TGCGCCAGCAGCCAAGTGCGGGCAGGCAATCAGCCCCAGCATTTT. Its protein is CASSQVRAGNQPQHF.

The genes are TRBV7-8 and TRBJ2-2; no firm D call. The ends were cut back, 4 bases at V and 5 bases at J, with 8 bases in the middle. The CDR3 covers 13 residues. Per germline, CDR1 SGHVS and CDR2 FQNEAQ. The CDR3 DNA reads TGTGCCAGCAGCTGGAGCAAAACCGGGGAGCTGTTTTTT. This sequence encodes CASSWSKTGELFF.

The chain recombines TRBV30 with TRBJ2-5; 7 bases are shared with TRBD2. The CDR3 is 13 amino acids. The germline V gene has CDR1 GTSNPN and CDR2 SVGIG (reference sequence). The J segment lost 2 bases and the V segment lost 7 bases, leaving 7 bases of the junction unmatched. CDR3 bases: TGTGCCTCCACCTACGGGGGGCAAGAGACCCAGTACTTC. It encodes CASTYGGQETQYF.

V gene TRBV11-3 combines with J gene TRBJ2-1; D tentatively reads TRBD1 or TRBD2 (5 bases each). With 5 bases removed from V and 5 bases from J, the gap between germline ends came to 25 bases. This CDR3 region has 18 residues. Germline CDR1 SGHNT, CDR2 YENEEA. The CDR3 here is CASSRGFGLPGNDNEQFF. The CDR3, as DNA: TGTGCCAGCAGCCGGGGCTTCGGGCTTCCTGGCAATGACAATGAGCAGTTCTTC.

The sample holds a few counts of this clone. The gene calls are TRBV19 and TRBJ2-5; D possibly corresponds to TRBD2 (6 bases). V was pared by 5 bases and J by 3 bases, with 13 bases between. Per the germline V gene, CDR1 is LNHDA and CDR2 is SQIVND (reference sequence). This CDR3 has 14 residues. The CDR3 sequence is CASSVPGLKETQYF. CDR3 bases: TGTGCCAGTAGTGTCCCGGGACTCAAAGAGACCCAGTACTTC.

This chain uses TRBV11-2 with TRBJ2-2, with no clear D. V shed 0 bases and J shed 3 bases, with 5 bases lying between them. This CDR3 is built from 14 residues. From germline, CDR1 is SGHAT and CDR2 FQNNGV. The CDR3 here is CASSLDPYTGELFF. The DNA of the CDR3 is TGTGCCAGCAGCTTAGATCCCTACACCGGGGAGCTGTTTTTT.

The CDR3 is CASSLPTGGLGPQHF. The CDR3 region has the DNA TGTGCCAGCAGCTTACCGACAGGGGGCTTAGGGCCCCAGCATTTT. The J gene is TRBJ1-5, the V gene TRBV7-8; 10 positions agree with TRBD1. The CDR3 has 15 amino acids. The V gene's germline CDR1 is SGHVS and CDR2 FQNEAQ. V dropped 2 bases and J dropped 9; count of bases not matched to a gene: 7.

This clone has only one observation. The chain has TRBV7-2 and TRBJ2-1; possibly TRBD1 for D (5 bases). The length of the CDR3 is 13 residues. Germline lookup yields CDR1 SGHTA and CDR2 FQGNSA. Trimming shortened V by 3 bases and J by 6 bases, and 9 bases separated the two germline ends. This CDR3 is CASSLGRVNEQFF. The CDR3 DNA reads TGTGCCAGCAGCTTGGGCAGGGTCAATGAGCAGTTCTTC.

The chain links TRBV5-6 to TRBJ2-7; 8 bases align to TRBD1. The J segment lost 3 bases and the V segment lost 5 bases, leaving 7 bases of the junction unmatched. Germline CDR1 is SGHDT and CDR2 is YYEEEE. The CDR3 has 14 amino acids. The CDR3 here is CASSLPGGHYEQYF. The CDR3 DNA reads as TGTGCCAGCAGTCTGCCAGGGGGCCACTACGAGCAGTACTTC.

This chain connects TRBV6-5 to TRBJ2-5, with D perhaps matching TRBD2 (6 bases). With 2 bases removed from V and 2 bases from J, the gap between germline ends came to 15 bases. This CDR3 comprises 16 residues. Germline V gene sequence: CDR1 MNHEY, CDR2 SVGAGI. CDR3 nucleotide sequence: TGTGCCAGCAGTTACGTCGGGGGAATCGGTCAAGAGACCCAGTACTTC. As protein: CASSYVGGIGQETQYF.

This chain connects TRBV10-1 to TRBJ2-4; D uncertain. V lost 3 bases to trimming and J lost 8 bases, with 17 bases between them. The CDR3 consists of 15 residues. The V gene's germline CDR1 is WNHNN and CDR2 SYGVQD (reference sequence). The CDR3 reads CASSDGRTPGDIQYF. The CDR3, as DNA: TGCGCCAGCAGTGATGGCAGAACCCCTGGGGACATTCAGTACTTC.

The chain carries TRBV7-3 and TRBJ2-2; 11 bases agree with TRBD2. The CDR3 runs to 16 residues. CDR1 and CDR2 (germline): SGHTA, FQGTGA. V was pared by 4 bases and J by 1 base, with 2 bases of the junction left unmatched. The chain's CDR3 is CASSSTSGRNTGELFF. CDR3 bases: TGTGCCAGCAGCTCTACTAGCGGGAGGAACACCGGGGAGCTGTTTTTT.

The chain combines TRBV28 with TRBJ2-7; 8 bases are a match to TRBD2. The CDR3 loop spans 14 amino acids. Germline V gives CDR1 MDHEN, CDR2 SYDVKM. V shed 2 bases and J 4 bases; nucleotides not matched to a gene: 4. CDR3 coding DNA: TGTGCCAGCAGTTTACTCGGGAGGGGATACGAGCAGTACTTC. Translated: CASSLLGRGYEQYF.